What follows describes a single TCR beta chain. TCR beta CDR3 regions were amplified from RNA. Researchers ran a first-round RT-PCR on the TCR CDR3 using the HTBI primer set. TCRdb ran MiXCR on the multiplex PCR reads and lists one entry per CDR3 protein. Here the sample spans 350,000 to 400,000 distinct CDR3 sequences, about 15% being singletons. These data belong to a study of T cells in Graves' hyperthyroidism and ophthalmopathy. Across the whole study: Any treatment followed the collection of peripheral blood at initial diagnosis.

Newly diagnosed hyperthyroidism patients aged 18 to 65 years had disease lasting under 2 months. Exclusion of patients followed from uncontrolled infection, other autoimmune disease, pregnancy or lactation. Together with thyroid ultrasound, orbital computed tomography, serum thyroxine and TRAb, clinical symptoms were used for diagnoses. V lost 4 bases to trimming and J lost 7 bases, with 12 bases between them. The CDR3 covers 13 residues. The germline CDR1 and CDR2 sequences are LGHDT and YNNKEL (reference sequence). Sequencing was carried out using blood. The chain links TRBV3-1 to TRBJ2-3; tentative D call: TRBD2 (5 bases). This receptor was identified in a woman aged 30 to 39 with Graves' hyperthyroidism. The CDR3 is CASSPYSGNTQYF. CDR3 in DNA: TGTGCCAGCAGCCCCTACAGCGGAAATACGCAGTATTTT.